These T cell receptor beta chains were read from a single sample in a study of sequential checkpoint blockade in melanoma. Some clones are missing from TCRdb's copy, which holds only in-frame ones; the method was immunoSEQ multiplex PCR. This sample has more than 9,500 clones, with about 65% found just once. This specimen was CD8+ T cells sorted from blood (inferred from file names), taken from a patient given nivolumab and ipilimumab in sequence. These receptors all come from a human donor with melanoma. CDR3s include the opening cysteine and the closing phenylalanine or tryptophan. D genes are given only for firm matches. Only some rows state a clone size, as once, few, many or a class for expanded clones.

>NA|TRBV4-2|NA|TRBJ2-7
CASSQDIRRQGGSYEQYF
TGTGCCAGCAGCCAAGATATCAGGAGACAGGGAGGCTCCTACGAGCAGTACTTC
>TRBD2|TRBV29-1|NA|TRBJ2-3
CSVVRTSGGRSTDTQYF
TGCAGCGTTGTCCGGACTAGCGGGGGCCGAAGCACAGATACGCAGTATTTT
>NA|TRBV19|NA|TRBJ2-6
CASSIAVERPSGANVLTF
TGTGCCAGTAGTATAGCGGTAGAGCGGCCTTCTGGGGCCAACGTCCTGACTTTC
>TRBD2|TRBV14|NA|TRBJ2-3
CASSQAGGFTDTQYF
TGTGCCAGCAGCCAAGCGGGAGGGTTCACAGATACGCAGTATTTT
>NA|TRBV18|NA|TRBJ2-7
CASSPTTGILYEQYF
TGTGCCAGCTCACCTACCACAGGGATCCTCTACGAGCAGTACTTC
>TRBD1|TRBV2|once|TRBJ2-7
CASTGVGTGAPDEQYF
TGTGCCAGCACCGGGGTGGGGACAGGGGCGCCCGACGAGCAGTACTTC
>TRBD1|TRBV5-1|NA|TRBJ2-1
CASSPHGQGSAANEQFF
TGCGCCAGCAGCCCCCACGGACAGGGAAGCGCCGCCAATGAGCAGTTCTTC
>NA|TRBV18|NA|TRBJ1-2
CASSPEGNYGYTF
TGTGCCAGCTCACCAGAGGGCAACTATGGCTACACCTTC
>NA|TRBV11-2|NA|TRBJ1-5
CASSLGPGNQPQHF
TGTGCCAGCAGCTTAGGTCCAGGTAATCAGCCCCAGCATTTT
>TRBD1|TRBV2|NA|TRBJ1-2
CASSEGDSINYGYTF
TGTGCCAGCAGCGAAGGGGACAGCATCAACTATGGCTACACCTTC
>NA|TRBV5-1|NA|TRBJ2-7
CASSLGGHSYEQYF
TGCGCCAGCAGCTTAGGCGGCCACTCCTACGAGCAGTACTTC
>TRBD1|TRBV11-3|NA|TRBJ1-1
CASSTRTGAPEAFF
TGTGCCAGCAGCACACGGACAGGGGCCCCTGAAGCTTTCTTT
>TRBD2|TRBV7-6|few|TRBJ2-1
CASSTLLGGGNEQFF
TGTGCCAGCAGCACGCTCTTGGGCGGGGGGAATGAGCAGTTCTTC
>NA|TRBV10-2|NA|TRBJ2-7
CASSEFPANQYEQYF
TGCGCCAGCAGTGAGTTCCCAGCGAACCAGTACGAGCAGTACTTC
>TRBD1|TRBV19|NA|TRBJ2-4
CASTLRQGKSIQYF
TGTGCCAGTACCCTCCGACAGGGGAAAAGCATTCAGTACTTC
>TRBD1|TRBV2|NA|TRBJ2-7
CASSEADREDSYEQYF
TGTGCCAGCAGTGAGGCCGACAGGGAAGACTCCTACGAGCAGTACTTC
>NA|TRBV5-4|NA|TRBJ2-7
CASSPGWGVELEQYF
TGTGCCAGCAGCCCTGGATGGGGGGTAGAGCTCGAGCAGTACTTC
>NA|TRBV4-2|few|TRBJ2-1
CASSQESLSYNEQFF
TGTGCCAGCAGCCAAGAGTCCCTGTCCTACAATGAGCAGTTCTTC
>NA|TRBV7-2|once|TRBJ2-1
CANRSPGYNEQFF
TGTGCCAACAGGTCTCCAGGGTACAATGAGCAGTTCTTC
>NA|TRBV5-4|NA|TRBJ1-2
CASSLGEGPGYTF
TGTGCCAGCAGCTTAGGGGAAGGGCCTGGCTACACCTTC
>NA|TRBV5-1|NA|TRBJ1-4
CASSGSQGRGEKLFF
TGCGCCAGCAGCGGATCACAGGGTAGGGGGGAAAAACTGTTTTTT
>TRBD2|TRBV5-4|NA|TRBJ2-1
CASSLGSGSSNEQFF
TGTGCCAGCAGCTTGGGTAGCGGGAGTTCTAATGAGCAGTTCTTC
>TRBD1|TRBV4-1|NA|TRBJ1-3
CASSQVTGPGNTIYF
TGCGCCAGCAGCCAAGTGACAGGGCCGGGAAACACCATATATTTT
>NA|TRBV6-5|NA|TRBJ1-5
CASSYSGGSSNQPQHF
TGTGCCAGCAGTTACAGCGGGGGGAGTAGCAATCAGCCCCAGCATTTT
>TRBD1|TRBV28|NA|TRBJ2-3
CASSLPHRGSATDTQYF
TGTGCCAGCAGTTTACCTCACAGGGGGTCCGCCACAGATACGCAGTATTTT
>NA|TRBV7-7|NA|TRBJ2-6
CASSLGVKGGSGANVLTF
TGTGCCAGCAGCTTAGGAGTCAAAGGCGGCTCTGGGGCCAACGTCCTGACTTTC
>TRBD2|TRBV5-1|NA|TRBJ2-1
CASSFTGLAGGTPYNEQFF
TGCGCCAGCAGCTTTACCGGACTAGCGGGGGGCACTCCCTACAATGAGCAGTTCTTC
>TRBD2|TRBV5-3|NA|TRBJ2-7
CASSPAGGDYEQYF
TGTGCCAGCAGCCCCGCGGGGGGGGACTACGAGCAGTACTTC
>NA|TRBV11-3|NA|TRBJ2-7
CASGSSVDEQYF
TGTGCCAGCGGTTCTAGCGTCGACGAGCAGTACTTC
>NA|TRBV27|NA|TRBJ2-7
CASSLGQNYEQYF
TGTGCCAGCAGTTTAGGGCAGAATTACGAGCAGTACTTC
>TRBD2|TRBV6-1|NA|TRBJ2-1
CASSEKVAGGNEQFF
TGTGCCAGCAGTGAAAAGGTAGCGGGGGGGAATGAGCAGTTCTTC
>NA|TRBV28|NA|TRBJ2-2
CASSWGRYTGELFF
TGTGCCAGCAGTTGGGGCAGATACACCGGGGAGCTGTTTTTT
>NA|TRBV4-1|NA|TRBJ2-1
CASSQGNSGVYEQFF
TGCGCCAGCAGCCAGGGCAATTCGGGAGTGTATGAGCAGTTCTTC
>TRBD2|TRBV6-1|NA|TRBJ2-4
CASSELRGEAKNIQYF
TGTGCCAGCAGTGAGTTGCGGGGGGAAGCCAAAAACATTCAGTACTTC
>TRBD2|TRBV9|NA|TRBJ2-7
CASSTSGRAPRDSYEQYF
TGTGCCAGCAGCACTAGCGGGAGAGCCCCTCGGGACTCCTACGAGCAGTACTTC
>NA|TRBV19|NA|TRBJ2-2
CASSLTGTGELFF
TGTGCCAGTAGCTTAACAGGGACCGGGGAGCTGTTTTTT
>NA|TRBV27|NA|TRBJ2-3
CASSSPGDTQYF
TGTGCCAGCAGTTCCCCGGGGGATACGCAGTATTTT